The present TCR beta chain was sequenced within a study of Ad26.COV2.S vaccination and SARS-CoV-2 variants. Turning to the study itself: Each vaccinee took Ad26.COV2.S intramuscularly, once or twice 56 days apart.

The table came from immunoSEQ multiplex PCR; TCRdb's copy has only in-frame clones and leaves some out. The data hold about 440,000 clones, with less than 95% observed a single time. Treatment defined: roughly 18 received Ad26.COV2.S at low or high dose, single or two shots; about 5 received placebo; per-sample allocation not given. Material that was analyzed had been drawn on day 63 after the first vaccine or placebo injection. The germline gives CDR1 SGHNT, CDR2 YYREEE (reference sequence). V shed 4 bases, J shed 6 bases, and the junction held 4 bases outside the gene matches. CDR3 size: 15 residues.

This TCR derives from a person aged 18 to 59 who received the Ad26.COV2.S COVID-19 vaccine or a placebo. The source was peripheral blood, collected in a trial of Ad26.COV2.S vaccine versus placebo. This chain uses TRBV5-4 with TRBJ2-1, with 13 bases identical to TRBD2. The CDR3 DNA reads TGTGCCAGCAGCGCCGGGACTAGCGGGACCAATGAGCAGTTCTTC. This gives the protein CASSAGTSGTNEQFF.